This T cell receptor (beta chain) originates from a study of T cell changes during pregnancy in multiple sclerosis. This clone has only one observation. This CDR3 comprises 17 residues. J gave up 7 bases and V 0 bases, and 10 bases lay outside the gene matches. CDR1 LGHNA and CDR2 YSLEER come from the germline V gene. Data came from immunoSEQ multiplex PCR; TCRdb stores just in-frame clones and leaves some out. The sample includes some 64,000 clones, 92% of them seen just once. The clonotype comes from a female donor with multiple sclerosis, enrolled in a pregnancy study. This chain connects TRBV4-3 to TRBJ1-4; 8 nucleotides align to TRBD1. The sequences come from peripheral blood, collected in the first trimester of pregnancy. CDR3 region: CASSQDSAGGAVEKLFF. The DNA of the CDR3 is TGCGCCAGCAGCCAAGATAGTGCAGGGGGCGCAGTTGAAAAACTGTTTTTT.